The clone carrying this TCR beta chain has just one count. Its matching antigen is unknown. Sequencing relied on a cDNA template that was reverse transcribed from extracted RNA. Sequenced by immunoSEQ multiplex PCR; TCRdb stores in-frame clones only, minus some. In the table there are about 190,000 clones, about three fifths of which are singletons. Trimming removed 3 bases from V and 5 bases from J; junction bases left unmatched: 7. The CDR3 has 17 residues. Germline CDR1 MNHEY, CDR2 SMNVEV (reference sequence). The data were obtained in a study of CD8+ T cells in alopecia areata. Study-wide results and caveats: Shared TCR sequences were less clear between patients than in mice, possibly partly from HLA diversity. Amid tofacitinib therapy, many expanded lesional clones stayed present in scalp and blood. Tofacitinib yielded significantly lower scalp clonality and fewer expanded CD8+ clones among the top 100.

Treatment: oral pan-JAK inhibitor, 5-10 mg twice daily. Peripheral blood and lesional scalp punch biopsies came from alopecia areata patients. This specimen consisted of CD4+ T cells sorted from blood, obtained at week 4, from a patient treated with tofacitinib. This rearrangement joins TRBV27 to TRBJ2-2, with 12 bases aligning to TRBD2. This TCR was sampled from a human donor with alopecia areata. In DNA form, the CDR3 reads TGTGCCAGCAGTTTGGCTGTAACTAGCGGGAGGACCGGGGAGCTGTTTTTT. It codes for CASSLAVTSGRTGELFF.